This T cell receptor beta chain emerged from a study of T cells in Graves' hyperthyroidism and ophthalmopathy. Authors of the study amplified TCR beta CDR3 regions from RNA transcripts. A set of HTBI primers served as the primers for a first-round RT-PCR of the TCR CDR3. Via MiXCR, TCRdb re-called the multiplex PCR reads, giving one row per CDR3 protein. In the table there are about 360,000 distinct CDR3 sequences, 20% to 30% of which are singletons. This clonotype was picked up many times. The antigen is unknown. Study-level findings and limits: Most clonotypes expanded in the thyroid (above 0.001) were also present in blood. A model of 13 V-J features distinguished ophthalmopathy from stable hyperthyroidism.

Fresh peripheral blood, 9.5 to 10 ml of it, supplied the PBMCs. Unmatched junction bases numbered 9, after V lost 6 bases and J lost 4 bases. CDR1 is DFQATT, CDR2 SNEGSKA, per germline (reference sequence). The CDR3 runs to 14 residues. The sequence came from a man aged 50-60 years with Graves' hyperthyroidism. Specimen: blood. V gene TRBV20-1 combines with J gene TRBJ2-5; 9 bases agree with TRBD1. The CDR3 DNA is TGCAGTGCCGAAGAACAGGGGGCTGGAGAGACCCAGTACTTC. Amino acids: CSAEEQGAGETQYF.